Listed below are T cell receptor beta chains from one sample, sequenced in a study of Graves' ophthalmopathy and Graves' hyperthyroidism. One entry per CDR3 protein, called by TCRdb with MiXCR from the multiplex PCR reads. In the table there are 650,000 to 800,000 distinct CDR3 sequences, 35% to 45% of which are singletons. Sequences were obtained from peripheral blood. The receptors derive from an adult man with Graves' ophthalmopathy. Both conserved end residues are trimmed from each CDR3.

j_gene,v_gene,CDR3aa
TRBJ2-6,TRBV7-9,ASSASGAGANVLT
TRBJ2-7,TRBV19,ASSIDRGFSYEQY
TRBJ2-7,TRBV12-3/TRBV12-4,ASSSSGPRYEQY
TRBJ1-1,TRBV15,ATSSYGDKSPEAF
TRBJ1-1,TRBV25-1,ASSERGTGVYTEAF
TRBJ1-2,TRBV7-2,ASRRGGTYGYT
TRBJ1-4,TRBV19,ASSGGQGATNEKLF
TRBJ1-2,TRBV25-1,ASSESRQVYGYT
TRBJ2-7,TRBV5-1,ASSWTSGEYEQY
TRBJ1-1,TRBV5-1,ASSSKTGALNTEAF